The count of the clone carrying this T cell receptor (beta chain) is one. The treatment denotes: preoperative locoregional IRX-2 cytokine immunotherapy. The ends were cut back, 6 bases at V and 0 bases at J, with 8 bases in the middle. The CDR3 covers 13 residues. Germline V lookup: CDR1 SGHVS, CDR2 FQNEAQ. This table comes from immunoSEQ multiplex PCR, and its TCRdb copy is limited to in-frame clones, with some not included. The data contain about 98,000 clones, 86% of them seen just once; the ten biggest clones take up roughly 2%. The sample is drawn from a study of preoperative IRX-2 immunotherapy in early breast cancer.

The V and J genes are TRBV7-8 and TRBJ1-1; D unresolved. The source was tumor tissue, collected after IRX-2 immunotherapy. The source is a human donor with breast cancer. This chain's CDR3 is CASSFRMNTEAFF. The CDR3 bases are TGTGCCAGCAGTTTCCGCATGAACACTGAAGCTTTCTTT.